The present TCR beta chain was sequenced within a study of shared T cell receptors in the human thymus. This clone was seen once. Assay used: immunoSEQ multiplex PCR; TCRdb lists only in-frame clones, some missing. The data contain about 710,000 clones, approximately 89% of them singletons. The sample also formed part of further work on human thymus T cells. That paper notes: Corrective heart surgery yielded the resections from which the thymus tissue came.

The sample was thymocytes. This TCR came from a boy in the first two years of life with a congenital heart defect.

The CDR3 DNA is TGTGCCAGCAGTTTTAGCACGTATACGCAGTATTTT. It yields the protein CASSFSTYTQYF. This rearrangement joins TRBV28 to TRBJ2-3; D is undetermined. Germline lookup yields CDR1 MDHEN and CDR2 SYDVKM. Trimming removed 3 bases from V and 7 bases from J, with 8 bases in between. The CDR3 has 12 residues.